This T cell receptor beta chain was observed in a study of T-cell memory formation after mild COVID-19. Study as a whole: TCR clusters mostly belonged to single donors.

J lost 15 bases, V lost 7 bases, and 9 bases had no gene match. Germline CDR1 is MDHEN and CDR2 is SYDVKM. The CDR3 is 14 amino acids. This clonotype was observed many times. TCRdb re-derived calls from the 5' RACE reads in MiXCR, one entry per CDR3 protein. The sample contains 340,000 or so distinct CDR3 sequences, 13% of which appear only once. The source is a man aged 18-30 years who had mild COVID-19 (a few samples of this study predate the infection). Cell type and time point are not known. Input material: PBMCs or a T cell subset sorted from them (not recorded which). This chain joins TRBV28 and TRBJ2-4; 16 bases map to TRBD2. CDR3 loop: CASTAPGTSGGGYF. CDR3 nucleotide sequence: TGTGCCAGCACCGCACCCGGGACTAGCGGGGGGGGGTACTTC.